This TCR beta chain was obtained from a study of post-analysis software for immune sequencing data. Study findings and constraints: Roughly five TRBV segments were significantly more frequent in patients than in controls. TRBV5-6, TRBV5-1 and TRBV20-1 were among these segments. Those with multiple sclerosis, the patient group, showed significantly lower normalized Chao1 diversity than controls.

V gave up 1 base and J gave up 0 bases, with 11 bases separating them. CDR3 length: 15 residues. Germline CDR1 SQVTM, CDR2 ANQGSEA. Unique molecular identifiers tagged the TCR beta cDNA libraries. TCRdb ran MiXCR on the PCR reads and lists one entry per CDR3 protein. The repertoire consists of 600,000 to 700,000 distinct CDR3 sequences, with 55% to 60% occurring once and the leading ten covering roughly 10%. This clonotype was recorded a few times. Its target is unknown. This clonotype was obtained from a girl aged 2-10 years with multiple sclerosis. The chain couples TRBV29-1 to TRBJ2-3; no firm D call. What was sequenced was blood. CDR3 in DNA: TGCAGCGTTGAAGCTGTACAGACTAGCACAGATACGCAGTATTTT. Residues: CSVEAVQTSTDTQYF.